The T cell receptor beta chain described here comes from a study of T cells in Graves' hyperthyroidism and ophthalmopathy (dated by TCRdb to between 2019 and 2020). As for the study more broadly: To identify distinguishing TCR V-J signatures, a discovery cohort of some 100 patients was used, comprising 40 to 45 with Graves' ophthalmopathy and roughly 60 with stable Graves' hyperthyroidism. After sampling, hyperthyroidism patients received methimazole starting at 30 mg daily, and ophthalmopathy patients received high-dose intravenous methylprednisolone. The study also compared thyroid tissue and blood T-cell repertoires from more than 5 Graves' hyperthyroidism patients. Prospective prediction of ophthalmopathy was tested in an independent validation cohort consisting of about 20 hyperthyroidism patients and approximately 16 patients who later progressed to ophthalmopathy. TCR Vbeta CDR3 sequencing of 120 to 150 peripheral blood samples (fewer than 45 ophthalmopathy, approximately 80 hyperthyroidism and roughly 17 progressor patients) is reported in the paper. The approximately 98 discovery patients were randomly divided into training and test sets at a 7:3 ratio. What the study reported, not specific to this receptor: Most expanded thyroid clonotypes (frequency above 0.001) were also found in blood, which suggests that blood repertoires may mirror thyroid immune responses. In validation, progression to ophthalmopathy was predicted by the model with around 71% sensitivity and about 72% specificity, a median of roughly 6 months before onset. A 13 V-J signature model separated ophthalmopathy from stable hyperthyroidism, with around 90% sensitivity and 81.08% specificity in cross-validation and 80%/75% in testing. Sample size was not statistically predetermined, and blinding of investigators to group allocation was not performed.

Stable Graves' hyperthyroidism was defined as no progression to ophthalmopathy during 18 months of follow-up. Hyperthyroidism patients were newly diagnosed, with disease duration under 2 months, and aged 18 to 65 years. Patients with uncontrolled infections, other autoimmune diseases, pregnancy or lactation were excluded. Diagnoses were established on the basis of clinical symptoms, serum thyroxine and TRAb, thyroid ultrasound, and orbital computed tomography. Total RNA was extracted using Trizol reagent, and RNA quality was assessed on an Agilent 2100 Bioanalyzer. In this sample, this clonotype turned up many times. The clone's antigen remains unknown. No base quality values were provided; no much bigger clone lies one nucleotide off. V and J lose 1 base and 0 bases, and a span of 10 bases separates them. Reading the germline V gene gives CDR1 SGHVS and CDR2 FQNEAQ. The CDR3 sequence holds 16 residues, the cysteine and phenylalanine included. Of all the DNA, just the CDR3 is kept, 48 bases in frame from base 1.

The TCR beta CDR3 regions were amplified from the RNA transcripts. For the first round of RT-PCR on the TCR CDR3, the HTBI primer set was used together with the Qiagen OneStep RT-PCR kit. A second multiplex PCR round built the libraries, followed by size selection and purification. Sequencing of the libraries was done on an Illumina HiSeq2000 using paired-end 100 bp reads. Regarding the original processing steps: SOAPnuke was used to process the raw data, removing reads that contained adapters or uncalled bases, had a mean Phred below 15, or lacked an exact match to the constant primer or identifier. COPE v1.2.5 was used to merge the high-quality paired reads, and each unique nucleotide sequence was defined as a clonotype. MiTCR v1.1 was used to align clonotypes to the IMGT TRBV, TRBD and TRBJ reference segments. The analysis was restricted to V-J combinations with a frequency above 0.0001, which together covered 98% to 99.2% of the repertoires. A TCS score was defined as the ratio between F50 (clonal expansion) and ExV (chaos), using BLOSUM62-based TCRdist between CDR3 peptides within each V-J. Welch's t-statistics and random forest reduced roughly 500 V-J features to about 12, which were used in a naive Bayes classifier (R e1071). Thyroid-blood repertoire similarity was quantified with the Morisita-Horn index. Using fastp at Q25 and MiXCR, TCRdb reprocessed the public reads and kept productive beta chains. Rows with one shared CDR3 protein collapse into an entry with the most common genes and DNA. The V and J calls follow TCRdb's processing rather than the paper's. This sample comprises 500,000 to 600,000 distinct CDR3 sequences, about 45% of them detected only once. The ten largest make up 7.5% to 8.5% of the sample.

The sample consisted of peripheral blood or thyroid tissue (not recorded which). The V and J genes are TRBV7-8 and TRBJ1-3; the D segment cannot be called with confidence. The TCR comes from a woman aged 18 to 35 with Graves' hyperthyroidism. The CDR3 region has the sequence CASSLVGGPSGNTIYF. The DNA sequence is as follows: TGTGCCAGCAGCTTAGTCGGTGGACCCTCTGGAAACACCATATATTTT.